Sequencing of this T cell receptor (beta chain) was carried out in a study of T cells in Graves' hyperthyroidism and ophthalmopathy (dated by TCRdb to between 2018 and 2021). About the full investigation: Peripheral blood was collected at initial diagnosis, before any treatment. The approximately 90 discovery patients were divided at random into training and test sets in a 7:3 ratio. Following sampling, methimazole starting at 30 mg daily was given to hyperthyroidism patients, and high-dose intravenous methylprednisolone was given to ophthalmopathy patients. Prospective prediction of ophthalmopathy was tested in an independent validation cohort consisting of about 19 hyperthyroidism patients and approximately 16 patients who later progressed to ophthalmopathy. TCR Vbeta CDR3 sequencing of around 130 peripheral blood samples (roughly 41 ophthalmopathy, approximately 80 hyperthyroidism and roughly 17 progressor patients) is reported in the paper. The study also compared thyroid tissue and blood T-cell repertoires from about 6 Graves' hyperthyroidism patients. To identify distinguishing TCR V-J signatures, a discovery cohort of 90 to 100 patients was used, comprising 43 with Graves' ophthalmopathy and about 59 with stable Graves' hyperthyroidism.

The TCR beta CDR3 regions were amplified from RNA transcripts. A first-round RT-PCR of the TCR CDR3 used the HTBI primer set with the Qiagen OneStep RT-PCR kit. A second multiplex PCR round built the libraries, followed by size selection and purification. The libraries were sequenced on an Illumina HiSeq2000 using paired-end 100 bp reads. Per the authors' processing: SOAPnuke was used to process the raw data, throwing out any read that contained adapters or uncalled bases, had a mean Phred below 15, or lacked an exact constant-primer or identifier match. COPE v1.2.5 was used to merge high-quality paired reads, and clonotypes were defined as unique nucleotide sequences. Clonotypes were aligned to IMGT TRBV, TRBD and TRBJ reference segments using MiTCR v1.1. The analysis was restricted to V-J combinations with a frequency above 0.0001, which together covered over 99% of the repertoires. A TCS score was defined as the ratio of F50 (clonal expansion) to E x V (chaos), with BLOSUM62-based TCRdist applied between CDR3 peptides within each V-J. Welch's t-statistics and random forest reduced around 510 V-J features to 13, which were used in a naive Bayes classifier (R e1071). The similarity between thyroid and blood repertoires was quantified using the Morisita-Horn index. TCRdb trimmed public reads at Q25 via fastp, called clones via MiXCR and kept in-frame beta chains. Rows are combined by CDR3 protein, so each entry shows the most common genes and DNA. The V and J calls reflect TCRdb's pipeline rather than the authors' work. The sample contains more than 500,000 distinct CDR3 sequences, around 15% of them found a single time. The ten largest clones capture about 3.9% of the sample.

Trimming takes 6 bases from V and 5 bases from J, and the germline ends sit 14 bases apart. The CDR3 has 13 amino acids, counting the end cysteine and phenylalanine. Only CDR3 DNA is held: 39 bases, read in frame from base 1. From a lookup of the germline V gene, CDR1 and CDR2 are MRHNA and SNTAGT. As concerns this clonotype: Which antigen it targets is not known. A much larger clone differs by one base, so this may be a read error.

Study-level results and caveats: In validation, progression to ophthalmopathy was predicted by the model with 70% to 71% sensitivity and 72% to 85% specificity, a median of roughly 6.4 months before onset. A model built on a 13 V-J signature distinguished ophthalmopathy from stable hyperthyroidism, reaching around 90% sensitivity and about 81% specificity in cross-validation and 80%/75% in testing. Sample size was not statistically predetermined, and investigators were not blinded to group allocation. Blood samples also contained most of the expanded thyroid clonotypes (frequency above 0.001), which suggests that blood repertoires may reflect thyroid immune responses.

Ophthalmopathy patients had moderately to severely active disease, with a Clinical Activity Score of 3 or more, a NOSPECS grade of 4 or more, and a disease duration of less than 3 months. The study excluded patients with uncontrolled infections, other autoimmune diseases, pregnancy or lactation. Diagnoses relied on clinical symptoms, serum thyroxine and TRAb, thyroid ultrasound and orbital computed tomography. PBMCs were isolated from about 10 ml of fresh peripheral blood by Ficoll-Paque density gradient centrifugation. Trizol reagent was used to extract total RNA, and RNA quality was then checked on an Agilent 2100 Bioanalyzer.

The sequencing sample was made of blood. This clonotype was sampled from a middle-aged woman with Graves' ophthalmopathy. The rearrangement combines TRBV6-4 with TRBJ2-7; no D gene call is confident. The DNA sequence follows: TGTGCCAGCAGAACTAAAGGCCCAGACGAGCAGTACTTC. Its protein is CASRTKGPDEQYF.